This T cell receptor beta chain was recovered during a study of vaccination and CD4 T cells after COVID-19. Study in general: Convalescent persons amounted to six males plus four females, two of whom were Hispanic.

The Oncomine TCR Beta short-read assay sequenced DNA from cultured CD4+ T cells. TCRdb itself ran the PCR reads through MiXCR, one entry per CDR3 protein. The sample lists thousands of distinct CDR3 sequences, roughly 52% occurring once. In the case of this clonotype: Antigen specificity is unknown.

Treatment defined: approximately 10-day PBMC culture with coronavirus spike peptide pools or control peptides (ViraFEST assay). Collection of the unexposed donor's CD4+ T cells took place before the COVID-19 pandemic (2011-2018). Sequenced: CD4+ T cells from blood, cultured in vitro. This receptor was obtained from a human donor in good health.

The CDR3 region is CASSLGSGGAGDTQYF. The CDR3 DNA follows: TGTGCCAGCAGCTTGGGTAGCGGGGGGGCTGGAGATACGCAGTATTTT. The chain joins TRBV7-6 to TRBJ2-3; 11 bases map to TRBD2. Germline trimming cut 3 bases from V and 5 bases from J; bases unmatched to any gene: 7. The CDR3 length is 16 residues. Germline V lookup: CDR1 SGHVS, CDR2 FNYEAQ.